This T cell receptor (beta chain) was found in a study of Ad26.COV2.S vaccination and SARS-CoV-2 variants. Background on the study: Intramuscular Ad26.COV2.S doses were given once or twice, 56 days apart.

Produced via immunoSEQ multiplex PCR; TCRdb's table is partial and in-frame only. The sample has a few hundred thousand clones, 75% to 95% seen once; the top ten hold 12%. There are 17 residues in the CDR3. V shed 6 bases and J 0 bases; nucleotides not matched to a gene: 12. CDR1 is GTSNPN, CDR2 SVGIG, per germline (reference sequence). Treatment noted: some 20 received Ad26.COV2.S at low or high dose, single or two shots; about 5 received placebo; per-sample allocation not given. At day 63 after the first vaccine or placebo injection, samples were drawn. This specimen was peripheral blood, taken in a trial of Ad26.COV2.S vaccine versus placebo. The receptor's source is a person between 18 and 59 years old who received the Ad26.COV2.S COVID-19 vaccine or a placebo. The chain employs TRBV30 and TRBJ2-3; 10 nucleotides agree with TRBD2. CDR3 in amino acids: CACRWLAGAKSTDTQYF. The CDR3 DNA follows: TGTGCCTGTAGGTGGCTAGCGGGAGCGAAAAGCACAGATACGCAGTATTTT.